The clone carrying this TCR beta chain was seen only once. The antigen remains unidentified. This entry is derived from a study of cytomegalovirus exposure and HLA in healthy donors. Overall study findings and caveats: It was approximately 170 TCR beta chains that were listed as cytomegalovirus-associated. Presence/absence results assume similar sequencing depth per donor, which may not hold.

Primers: 60 Vbeta forward and 13 Jbeta reverse. Method: immunoSEQ multiplex PCR; TCRdb's copy keeps in-frame clones and lacks some. The sample comprises more than 50,000 clones, about three quarters of which are singletons, and roughly 25% rests with the top ten. The CDR3 extends over 14 amino acids. The V gene lost 7 bases and the J gene lost 1 base, with 11 bases spanning the gap. In germline, CDR1 is MNHNS, CDR2 SASEGT. The sequence derives from a man aged 50-60 years in good health and CMV-seropositive. The chain joins TRBV6-1 to TRBJ2-4; possibly TRBD2 for D (5 bases). The sequencing input was PBMCs. The CDR3 DNA reads as TGTGCCAGCAAAGGAGGCTTGGCCAAAAACATTCAGTACTTC. It specifies CASKGGLAKNIQYF.